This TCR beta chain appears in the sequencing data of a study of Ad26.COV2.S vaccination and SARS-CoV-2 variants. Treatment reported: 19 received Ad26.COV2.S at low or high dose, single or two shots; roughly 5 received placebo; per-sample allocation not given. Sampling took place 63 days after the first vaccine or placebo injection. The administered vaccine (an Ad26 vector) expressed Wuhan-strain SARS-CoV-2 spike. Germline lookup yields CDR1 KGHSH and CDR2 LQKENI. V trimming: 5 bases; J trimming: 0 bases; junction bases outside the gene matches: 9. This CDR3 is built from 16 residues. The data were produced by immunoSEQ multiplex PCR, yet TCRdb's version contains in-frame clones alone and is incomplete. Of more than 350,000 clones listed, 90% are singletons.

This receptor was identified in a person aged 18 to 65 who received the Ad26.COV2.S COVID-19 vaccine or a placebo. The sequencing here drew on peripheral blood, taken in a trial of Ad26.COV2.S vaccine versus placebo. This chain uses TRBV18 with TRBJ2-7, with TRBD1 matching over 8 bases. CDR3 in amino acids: CASSSAGQGTSYEQYF. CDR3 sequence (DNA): TGTGCCAGCTCATCGGCCGGACAGGGAACCTCCTACGAGCAGTACTTC.